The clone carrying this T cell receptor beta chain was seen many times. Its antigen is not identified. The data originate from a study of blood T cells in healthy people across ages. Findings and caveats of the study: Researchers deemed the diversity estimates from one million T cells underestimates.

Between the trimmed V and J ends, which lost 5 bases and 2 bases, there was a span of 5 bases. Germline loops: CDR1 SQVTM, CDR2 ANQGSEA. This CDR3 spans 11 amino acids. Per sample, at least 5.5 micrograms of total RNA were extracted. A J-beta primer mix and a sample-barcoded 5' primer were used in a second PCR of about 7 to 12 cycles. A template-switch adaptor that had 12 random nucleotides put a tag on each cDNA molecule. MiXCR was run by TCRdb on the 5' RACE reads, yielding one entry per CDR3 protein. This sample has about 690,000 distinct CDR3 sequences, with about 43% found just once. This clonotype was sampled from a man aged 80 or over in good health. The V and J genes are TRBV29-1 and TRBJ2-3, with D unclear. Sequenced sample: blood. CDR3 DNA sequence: TGCAGCGTTCACTTCACAGATACGCAGTATTTT. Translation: CSVHFTDTQYF.